This section outlines one TCR beta chain sequence together with its context. What antigen it recognizes has not been identified. Within one base of it there is no much larger clone, and no base qualities were kept. V sheds 5 bases and J sheds 6 bases, leaving 11 bases between their ends. CDR1 and CDR2 were assigned from the germline V gene (reference sequence) as SGHNT and YYREEE. CDR3 length: 12 amino acids, cysteine to phenylalanine. Only the CDR3 part of the read is kept: 36 bases, read in frame from the first base. The data derive from a study of technical replicates of blood from four donors (dated by TCRdb to about 2017). The library was produced with the immunoSEQ multiplex PCR assay. The table comes from immuneACCESS by way of TCRdb, which keeps in-frame sequences with V and J called. Part of the clones is missing from these tables; in studies checked, under half for an unresolved V gene and the rest for unknown reasons. The sample includes about 69,000 clones, with approximately 89% observed a single time. Of the sample, 3.5% to 5% falls within the top ten clones.

This TCR was recovered from a human donor in good health. Some clones in this sample may be carry-over from other donors' samples. Rearrangement joined TRBV5-4 to TRBJ1-2; tentative D gene TRBD1, with 5 bases matching. Sequenced input: PBMCs. The nucleotide sequence reads as follows: TGTGCCAGCAGGGGGGGTAGCCATGGCTACACCTTC. This sequence encodes CASRGGSHGYTF.